This T cell receptor (beta chain) was recovered during a study of T cell responses to AZD1222 COVID-19 vaccine. Study-level information: Pooling of second doses given at about 4 or about 12 weeks was done.

Germline V CDR1 and CDR2: KGHSH, LQKENI. The CDR3 is 14 amino acids. Trimming took off 2 bases at V and 3 bases at J, with 10 bases between the two ends. TCRdb's copy holds only in-frame clones and misses some; the assay was immunoSEQ multiplex PCR. This repertoire shows more than 95,000 clones, about 92% found once; its top ten account for 2.9%. The J gene is TRBJ1-1, the V gene TRBV18; D might be TRBD1 (6 bases). This TCR derives from an adult in good health. The sequencing here drew on peripheral blood, taken on day 0 of AZD1222 vaccination. The CDR3 here is CASSPVGGDTEAFF. CDR3 DNA: TGTGCCAGCTCACCAGTAGGGGGGGACACTGAAGCTTTCTTT.